This TCR beta chain was retrieved from a study of blood T cell repertoires in COVID-19. Only in-frame clones appear in the TCRdb table, and some are missing; sequencing was by immunoSEQ multiplex PCR. Among roughly 250,000 clones listed, about 89% were seen once. The V and J ends lost 9 bases and 4 bases, in that order; junction bases with no gene match: 6. CDR3 length: 13 residues. The sample consisted of PBMCs or T cells enriched from blood (not recorded which). The chain has TRBV23-1 and TRBJ1-1, with 9 bases identical to TRBD1. TRBV23-1 is filed as an ORF, its function uncertain. The clonotype comes from a woman between 18 and 29 years old who had recovered from COVID-19. In DNA form, the CDR3 reads TGCGCCAGAAGGACAGGGGAGGCCACTGAAGCTTTCTTT. This encodes CARRTGEATEAFF.